A selection of T cell receptor beta chains follows, all from one sample in a study of blood T cell repertoires in COVID-19. TCRdb keeps only in-frame clones here, not all; method: immunoSEQ multiplex PCR. Of around 220,000 clones detected, around four fifths appear once; the ten largest clones hold less than 20%. The sample was peripheral blood. All receptors come from a man aged 30 to 45 with active or convalescent COVID-19. Both conserved end residues are part of each CDR3. Fields, in order: J gene, V gene, CDR3 protein.

TRBJ2-5,TRBV6-5,CASSYNGLSGETQYF
TRBJ1-4,TRBV14,CASSPRQGSEKLFF
TRBJ1-1,TRBV5-6,CASSFLVRQGVSTEAFF
TRBJ2-5,TRBV3-1/TRBV3-2,CASSRRQGGKVETQYF
TRBJ1-2,TRBV6-5,CASSFDRRNYGYTF
TRBJ2-3,TRBV19,CASKDPVAGGLDTQYF
TRBJ2-1,TRBV12-5,CASGLATGTGFYNEQFF
TRBJ2-2,TRBV24-1,CATSDLPTGGKYTGELFF
TRBJ2-7,TRBV5-1,CASSLASGFSYEQYF
TRBJ2-7,TRBV6-2/TRBV6-3,CASSSSSYEQYF
TRBJ2-7,TRBV7-2,CASSPVAPYEQYF
TRBJ2-1,TRBV6-1,CASSGAGTSGSYEQFF
TRBJ1-3,TRBV3-1/TRBV3-2,CASSQVLPGQLPRSGNTIYF
TRBJ1-5,TRBV24-1,CATSDPRQPDSNQPQHF
TRBJ1-6,TRBV5-5,CASTSVRDRVGSPLHF
TRBJ1-6,TRBV5-4,CASSPGLWGGSPLHF
TRBJ1-2,TRBV28,CASSFRLRGNGGYTF
TRBJ2-1,TRBV28,CASRRELGTSGNEQFF
TRBJ1-5,TRBV2,CASTPGQRAYSNQPQHF
TRBJ2-3,TRBV14,CASSQVSPITDTQYF
TRBJ1-5,TRBV19,CASKDRGNQPQHF
TRBJ1-1,TRBV7-2,CASSLGGSVKEAFF
TRBJ1-2,TRBV7-2,CASSPTGFSYTF
TRBJ2-3,TRBV9,CASSVQGQDTQYF
TRBJ2-5,TRBV11-2,CASSLGGTSLYF
TRBJ2-1,TRBV27,CASSPLRRVTNNEQFF
TRBJ2-1,TRBV5-4,CASSAGLGLGNEQFF
TRBJ1-5,TRBV6-4,CASSPTGGSQPQHF